The sequence of this TCR beta chain was determined in a study of blood T cells in healthy people across ages. Study observations and caveats: A greater number of naive CD4+ cells and higher diversity distinguished long-lived donors from aged donors.

Regarding this clonotype: The antigen is undetermined.

Healthy Caucasians from Russia aged roughly 6 to 95 served as donors. The amount of total RNA extracted per sample was at least 5.5 micrograms. With a J-beta primer mix and a sample-barcoded 5' primer, a second PCR ran roughly 6 to 12 cycles. With 12 random nucleotides, a template-switch adaptor tagged each individual cDNA molecule. One entry per CDR3 protein, called by TCRdb with MiXCR from the 5' RACE reads. The top ten hold under 25% of the sample, which has over 1,500,000 distinct CDR3 sequences, about 39% seen once. The CDR3 spans 16 residues. CDR1 and CDR2 from the germline V gene are SGDLS and YYNGEE. The J segment lost 5 bases and the V segment lost 4 bases, leaving 9 bases of the junction unmatched.

What was sequenced was blood. The rearrangement links TRBV9 to TRBJ2-5, with 12 bases matching TRBD2. The receptor was isolated from a human donor in good health. The DNA for the CDR3 is TGTGCCAGCAGCCAAGGACTAGCGGGGTTTGAGGAGACCCAGTACTTC. Translating gives CASSQGLAGFEETQYF.